Given below is one T cell receptor (beta chain) in context. Possible read error: a much larger clone is one base away. The data were obtained in a study of CD8 T cells in ankylosing spondylitis. MiXCR, applied by TCRdb to the 5' RACE reads, yields one record per CDR3 protein. The sample includes about 160,000 distinct CDR3 sequences, about a sixth of them seen just once. The sequenced sample was blood, either unsorted or a sorted T cell fraction (not recorded which). This TCR derives from a male donor with ankylosing spondylitis or in good health (not recorded which).

The DNA of the CDR3 is TGTGCCAGCAGCCAAGAGGTCCGGAGGGAGTGGGGCACTGAAGTTTTCTTT. This gives the protein CASSQEVRREWGTEVFF. The rearrangement links TRBV3-1 to TRBJ1-1; possibly TRBD1 for D (5 bases). The CDR3 has 17 amino acids. CDR1 LGHDT and CDR2 YNNKEL come from the germline V gene (reference sequence).